A selection of T cell receptor beta chains follows, all from one sample in a study of blood T cell repertoires in COVID-19. Profiling relied on immunoSEQ multiplex PCR, and the TCRdb table lists in-frame clones only, not all of them. The sample contains 250,000 to 300,000 clones, roughly 91% of which appear only once. The sequencing input was PBMCs or T cells enriched from blood (not recorded which). Source of these receptors: a woman aged 40 to 50 with acute COVID-19. Each CDR3 is given with its conserved first and last residue. The D gene is left open where the match is weak. Not all rows give a size; the values are once, few, many and, for expanded clones, a class.

>-|-|TRBJ1-3|TRBV6-2/TRBV6-3
TGTGCCAGCAGTTCGACAACCAACACCATATATTTT
CASSSTTNTIYF
>-|-|TRBJ1-6|TRBV9
TGTGCCAGCAGCCCGCGACCGGGGGGCAATTCACCCCTCCACTTT
CASSPRPGGNSPLHF
>-|-|TRBJ2-1|TRBV7-3
TGTGCCAGCAGCTCCGGGTTGAACAATGAGCAGTTCTTC
CASSSGLNNEQFF
>-|few|TRBJ2-1|TRBV5-1
TGCGCCAGCAGCTTAGGCGGGCCGGGTAATGAGCAGTTCTTC
CASSLGGPGNEQFF
>TRBD2|-|TRBJ2-1|TRBV7-2
TGTGCCAGCAGCTTAGCAAGCGGGAGTTGGGGGGTAGGGCCTTACAATGAGCAGTTCTTC
CASSLASGSWGVGPYNEQFF
>TRBD1|-|TRBJ2-7|TRBV6-6
TGTGCCAGCAGTAAAGGGACAGGGACCCACCTTTACGAGCAGTACTTC
CASSKGTGTHLYEQYF
>-|-|TRBJ1-5|TRBV20-1
TGCAGTGCTAGTAAGGCAGGGGATCAGCCCCAGCATTTT
CSASKAGDQPQHF
>TRBD2|-|TRBJ2-5|TRBV19
TGTGCCAGTAGTATGTGGGCGGGGGGGGAAGAGACCCAGTACTTC
CASSMWAGGEETQYF
>-|once|TRBJ2-3|TRBV7-3
TGTGCCAGCAGCTCCAGCCGGGACACAGATACGCAGTATTTT
CASSSSRDTDTQYF
>TRBD2|-|TRBJ2-2|TRBV11-2
TGTGCCAGCAGGGTGACTAGCGGGAGATTTACCGGGGAGCTGTTTTTT
CASRVTSGRFTGELFF
>-|-|TRBJ1-2|TRBV19
TGTGCCAGTAACTCAGGGCACTATGGCTACACCTTC
CASNSGHYGYTF
>-|-|TRBJ2-7|TRBV23-1
TGCGCCAGCAGTCAATCAACGAGCGGCGGCGAGCAGTACTTC
CASSQSTSGGEQYF
>-|-|TRBJ1-2|TRBV10-3
TGTGCCATCAGTGAGGACAGGCGGTATGGCTACACCTTC
CAISEDRRYGYTF
>-|-|TRBJ2-2|TRBV3-1/TRBV3-2
TGTGCCAGCAGCCACGGGGGAGGAACCGGGGAGCTGTTTTTT
CASSHGGGTGELFF
>-|-|TRBJ2-1|TRBV4-2
TGTGCCAGCAGCCAAGTTCGAAGCGGATACAATGAGCAGTTCTTC
CASSQVRSGYNEQFF
>TRBD1|-|TRBJ1-5|TRBV30
TGTGCCTGGAGTGGGGACAGGGGGCGCCGACAGCCCCAGCATTTT
CAWSGDRGRRQPQHF
>-|few|TRBJ1-5|TRBV3-1/TRBV3-2
TGTGCCAGCAGCCAAGACTACAATCAGCCCCAGCATTTT
CASSQDYNQPQHF
>TRBD2|-|TRBJ2-7|TRBV27
TGTGCCAGCAGTTTACGAGCGGGAAAGACCGAGCAGTACTTC
CASSLRAGKTEQYF
>-|-|TRBJ1-2|TRBV7-3
TGTGCCAGCACCCAAAGCTACAGGGTAAATGGCTACACCTTC
CASTQSYRVNGYTF
>-|-|TRBJ1-1|TRBV7-9
TGTGCCAGCAGCTCGTCTTTGCGGACTGAAGCTTTCTTT
CASSSSLRTEAFF
>TRBD2|-|TRBJ2-7|TRBV19
TGTGCCAGTAGTATTCTCAGGACTAGCGGGAGGGCCGTTTATGGGCAGTACTTC
CASSILRTSGRAVYGQYF
>TRBD1|once|TRBJ2-7|TRBV18
TGTGCCAGCTCGCCGGGACAGGGATCCTACGAGCAGTACTTC
CASSPGQGSYEQYF
>-|-|TRBJ2-7|TRBV7-2
TGTGCCAGCAGCCTTCTCCGTGGAGGGAACCACGAGCAGTACTTC
CASSLLRGGNHEQYF
>TRBD2|-|TRBJ2-7|TRBV7-2
TGTGCCAGCAGCTTCCCCGGGACTAGCGGGGGGGACGAGCAGTACTTC
CASSFPGTSGGDEQYF
>TRBD1|-|TRBJ1-2|TRBV5-1
TGCGCCAGCAGCTTGGTGGGACAGAGTTCGGGCTACACCTTC
CASSLVGQSSGYTF
>TRBD1|-|TRBJ2-3|TRBV27
TGTGCCAGCAGCCCGGGACAGAGAAGCACAGATACGCAGTATTTT
CASSPGQRSTDTQYF
>-|-|TRBJ1-5|TRBV4-1
TGCGCCAGCCCCGGGAATCAGCCCCAGCATTTT
CASPGNQPQHF
>TRBD2|-|TRBJ2-7|TRBV11-2
TGTGCCAGCAGCCACCCTAGCGGGAGCTACGAGCAGTACTTC
CASSHPSGSYEQYF
>TRBD1|-|TRBJ1-1|TRBV11-3
TGTGCCAGCAGCCGGGACAGCAACACTGAAGCTTTCTTT
CASSRDSNTEAFF
>TRBD1|-|TRBJ1-5|TRBV28
TGTGCCAGCAGCCCCGGACAGGGCGTGAATCAGCCCCAGCATTTT
CASSPGQGVNQPQHF
>-|-|TRBJ2-7|TRBV20-1
TGCAGTGCTAGTCGGTCCGTGCAAGAGCAGTACTTC
CSASRSVQEQYF
>-|-|TRBJ1-2|TRBV6-5
TGTGCCAGCAGTCCGGGGAGGGTGGTTAACTATGGCTACACCTTC
CASSPGRVVNYGYTF
>-|-|TRBJ2-1|TRBV30
TGTGCCTGGATCCGGGGTGGACCCGCCAGCCATGAGCAGTTCTTC
CAWIRGGPASHEQFF
>TRBD1|-|TRBJ1-6|TRBV25-1
TGTGCCAGCACTGGACAGGGTCAAAATTCACCCCTCCACTTT
CASTGQGQNSPLHF
>TRBD2|-|TRBJ2-7|TRBV24-1
TGTGCCACCAGTGACTTTGTGGGACTAGAGTCCTCCGAGCAGTACTTC
CATSDFVGLESSEQYF
>-|-|TRBJ1-5|TRBV19
TGTGCCAGTGCCGAGGGCGGGGTTAGGGATCAGCCCCAGCATTTT
CASAEGGVRDQPQHF
>TRBD2|-|TRBJ2-3|TRBV19
TGTGCCAGTAGTGCACTAGCGGGGCGGGACACAGATACGCAGTATTTT
CASSALAGRDTDTQYF
>-|-|TRBJ1-2|TRBV12-3/TRBV12-4
TGTGCCAGCAGTTTATTTAATAACTATGGCTACACCTTC
CASSLFNNYGYTF
>TRBD1|-|TRBJ1-5|TRBV7-3
TGTGCCAGCAGCCCACCGACAGGGGTCTCTACTTTTAGCAATCAGCCCCAGCATTTT
CASSPPTGVSTFSNQPQHF
>-|once|TRBJ1-3|TRBV4-2
TGTGCCAGCAGCCAAGACCCCGTTACTGGAAACACCATATATTTT
CASSQDPVTGNTIYF
>TRBD2|-|TRBJ2-3|TRBV4-1
TGCGCCAGCAGCCTTTCTAGCGGGGGGTTCCCAGATACGCAGTATTTT
CASSLSSGGFPDTQYF
>-|-|TRBJ2-1|TRBV9
TGTGCCAGCAGCACCCTAGGTATAGAGCAGTTCTTC
CASSTLGIEQFF
>TRBD2|-|TRBJ2-1|TRBV5-1
TGCGCCAGCGGGACTAGATCCTACAATGAGCAGTTCTTC
CASGTRSYNEQFF
>TRBD2|-|TRBJ2-7|TRBV23-1
TGCGCCAGCAGTCAATCCCGGGAGGGCCGACCCTACGAGCAGTACTTC
CASSQSREGRPYEQYF
>TRBD1|-|TRBJ2-5|TRBV7-2
TGTGCCAGCAGCCCACTCCCCCCCGGGACAGATCAAGAGACCCAGTACTTC
CASSPLPPGTDQETQYF
>-|-|TRBJ2-2|TRBV2
TGTGCCAGCAGTGAAGCTCTGCGAATCGGGGAGCTGTTTTTT
CASSEALRIGELFF
>-|-|TRBJ2-1|TRBV5-4
TGTGCCAGCAGCTTAGCAGGGTGGGGATACAATGAGCAGTTCTTC
CASSLAGWGYNEQFF
>TRBD1|once|TRBJ2-5|TRBV2
TGTGCCAGCAGCACCCGGACAGGGAGGCAAGAGACCCAGTACTTC
CASSTRTGRQETQYF